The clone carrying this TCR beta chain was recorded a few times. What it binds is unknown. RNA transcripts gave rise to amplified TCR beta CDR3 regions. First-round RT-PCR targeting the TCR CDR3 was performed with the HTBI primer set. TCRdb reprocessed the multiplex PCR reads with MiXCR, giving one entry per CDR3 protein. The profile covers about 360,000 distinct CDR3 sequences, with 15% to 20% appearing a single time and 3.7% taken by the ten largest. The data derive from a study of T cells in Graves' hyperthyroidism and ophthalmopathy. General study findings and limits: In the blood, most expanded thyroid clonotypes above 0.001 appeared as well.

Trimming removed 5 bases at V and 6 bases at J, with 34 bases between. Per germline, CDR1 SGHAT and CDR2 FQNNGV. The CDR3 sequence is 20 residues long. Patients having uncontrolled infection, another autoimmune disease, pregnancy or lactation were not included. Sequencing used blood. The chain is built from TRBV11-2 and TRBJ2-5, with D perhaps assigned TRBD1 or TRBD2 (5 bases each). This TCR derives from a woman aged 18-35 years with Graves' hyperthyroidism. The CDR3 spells CASSRSRVIRDPRQQQTQYF. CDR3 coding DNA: TGTGCCAGCAGCCGTTCACGGGTCATTAGGGACCCGAGGCAGCAGCAGACCCAGTACTTC.